The source of this T cell receptor beta chain is a study of molecular identifiers for immune sequencing clone quantification. TCRdb recomputed calls from the PCR reads with MiXCR, one row per CDR3 protein. The sample has 490,000 or so distinct CDR3 sequences; around a fifth are singletons. Study results and limitations: Because of identical TCR molecules sharing a barcode, sizes of highly expanded clones could be underestimated.

Concerning this clonotype: Antigen unknown.

Material: naive CD8+ T cells from blood, with Jurkat cell RNA spiked in. Subset denoted: FACS-sorted CD8+CD4-CCR7+CD45RA+ naive T cells. This clonotype originated in a human donor in good health. Some libraries in this study had Jurkat cell RNA spiked in.

CDR3 nucleotide sequence: TGTGCCAGCAGCATACTAGCGGGTGAGGTCTTAGATACGCAGTATTTT. This codes for CASSILAGEVLDTQYF. The chain joins TRBV5-5 to TRBJ2-3, with 9 bases aligning to TRBD2. Germline V gives CDR1 SGHKS, CDR2 YYEKEE (reference sequence). The CDR3 runs to 16 residues. The V and J ends lost 4 bases and 5 bases, in that order; junction bases with no gene match: 11.